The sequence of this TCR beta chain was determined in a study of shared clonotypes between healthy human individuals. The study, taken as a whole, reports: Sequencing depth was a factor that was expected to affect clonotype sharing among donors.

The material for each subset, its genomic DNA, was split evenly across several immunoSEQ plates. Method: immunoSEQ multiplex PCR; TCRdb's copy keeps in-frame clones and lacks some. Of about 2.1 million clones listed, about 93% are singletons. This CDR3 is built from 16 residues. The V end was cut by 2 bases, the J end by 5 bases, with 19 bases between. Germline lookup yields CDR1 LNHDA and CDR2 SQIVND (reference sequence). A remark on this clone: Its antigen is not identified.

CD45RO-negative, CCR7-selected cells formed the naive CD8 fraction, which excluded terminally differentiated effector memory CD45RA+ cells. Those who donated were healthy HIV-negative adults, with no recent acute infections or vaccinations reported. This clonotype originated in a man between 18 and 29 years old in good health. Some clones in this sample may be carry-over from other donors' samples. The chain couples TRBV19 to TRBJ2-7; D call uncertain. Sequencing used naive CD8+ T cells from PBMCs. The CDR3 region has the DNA TGTGCCAGTAGTATAAATCCGGCCCGACCGGTCGACGAGCAGTACTTC. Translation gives CASSINPARPVDEQYF. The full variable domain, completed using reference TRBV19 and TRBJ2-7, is DGGITQSPKYLFRKEGQNVTLSCEQNLNHDAMYWYRQDPGQGLRLIYYSQIVNDFQKGDIAEGYSVSREKKESFPLTVTSAQKNPTAFYLCASSINPARPVDEQYFGPGTRLTVT.